This note documents a single T cell receptor (beta chain) sequence. The antigen is unknown. The CDR3 has 18 amino acids. Per germline, CDR1 SQVTM and CDR2 ANQGSEA. With 6 bases removed from V and 2 bases from J, the gap between germline ends came to 26 bases. The data are from a study of radiotherapy plus CTLA-4 blockade in lung cancer. Generated by immunoSEQ multiplex PCR, the TCRdb table keeps only in-frame clones and is missing some. This repertoire shows about 38,000 clones, just over 85% found once; its top ten account for 22%. Whole-study findings and limits: Early shifts in blood T cell clones, with interferon-beta, reportedly predicted response best.

The sample consisted of peripheral blood, taken from a patient treated with radiotherapy plus ipilimumab. The sequence derives from a human donor with non-small cell lung cancer whose response to radiotherapy plus ipilimumab could not be evaluated. J is TRBJ2-1 and V is TRBV29-1; D unclear. CDR3 in amino acids: CSVESARANKPPYNEQFF. In nucleotides, the CDR3 is TGCAGCGTGGAGTCCGCACGCGCCAATAAACCCCCCTACAATGAGCAGTTCTTC.